Below are 14 T cell receptor beta chains sequenced from a single sample in a study of glioma-infiltrating T cells after dendritic cell vaccination. Profiled with immunoSEQ multiplex PCR; TCRdb holds only in-frame clones, not every one. The sample carries about 32,000 clones, 85% to 95% recorded once. The material sequenced was blood, taken before dendritic cell vaccination. All receptors derive from a human donor with glioblastoma.

This chain connects TRBV6-4 to TRBJ2-2, with a tentative D call TRBD2 (6 bases). From germline, CDR1 is MRHNA and CDR2 SNTAGT. This CDR3 is 14 amino acids long. V lost 6 bases and J lost 7, with 15 bases in between. CDR3 amino acids: CASRLAGSIGELFF. The CDR3 coding sequence is TGTGCCAGCAGACTAGCAGGTTCGATCGGGGAGCTGTTTTTT.

The chain carries TRBV6-1 and TRBJ1-4, with D possibly matching TRBD1 (5 bases). Trimming took off 4 bases at V and 4 bases at J, with 10 bases between the two ends. Germline V gene sequence: CDR1 MNHNS, CDR2 SASEGT. This CDR3 is built from 14 residues. The CDR3 coding sequence is TGTGCCAGCAGTGCGATGGGGGGTAATGAAAAACTGTTTTTT. It codes for CASSAMGGNEKLFF.

The chain combines TRBV11-3 with TRBJ2-1; the match to TRBD2 covers 10 bases. Germline lookup yields CDR1 SGHNT and CDR2 YENEEA. J was trimmed by 2 bases and V by 5 bases; bases with no gene match: 6. This CDR3 is 16 amino acids long. The CDR3 here is CASSTLTSGAYNEQFF. The CDR3 DNA is TGTGCCAGCAGCACACTTACTAGCGGGGCCTACAATGAGCAGTTCTTC.

The DNA of the CDR3 is TGTGCCAGTAAGGGGACAGGGGGCACCATCACTGAAGCTTTCTTT. Translating gives CASKGTGGTITEAFF. The chain employs TRBV19 and TRBJ1-1; TRBD1 agrees at 12 bases. This CDR3 contains 15 residues. CDR1 is LNHDA and CDR2 is SQIVND in the germline V gene (reference sequence). Trimming at V came to 7 bases and at J to 4 bases, leaving 7 bases not matched to a gene.

The chain joins TRBV4-1 to TRBJ1-5; D is ambiguous. CDR3 size: 16 residues. V shed 1 base and J shed 1 base, with 11 bases lying between them. Germline values: CDR1 MGHRA, CDR2 YSYEKL. The CDR3 nucleotides are TGCGCCAGCAGCCAAGGTCGCGGGGAAAGCAATCAGCCCCAGCATTTT. This codes for CASSQGRGESNQPQHF.

The chain recombines TRBV7-9 with TRBJ2-6, with D uncertain. With 3 bases removed from V and 0 bases from J, the gap between germline ends came to 3 bases. CDR3 length equals 14 residues. The V gene's germline CDR1 is SEHNR and CDR2 FQNEAQ (reference sequence). The CDR3 DNA is TGTGCCAGCAGCTTCGGCTCTGGGGCCAACGTCCTGACTTTC. This encodes CASSFGSGANVLTF.

This sequence joins TRBV5-4 and TRBJ1-5; 7 positions match TRBD1. Germline V CDR1 and CDR2: SGHNT, YYREEE (reference sequence). The CDR3 runs to 14 residues. V was pared by 3 bases and J by 2 bases, with 2 bases of the junction left unmatched. The CDR3 bases are TGTGCCAGCAGCTCTGACAGGGGCAATCAGCCCCAGCATTTT. This codes for CASSSDRGNQPQHF.

This sequence joins TRBV6-5 and TRBJ1-2, with 8 bases that match TRBD1. V shed 5 bases and J 5 bases; nucleotides not matched to a gene: 7. From germline, CDR1 is MNHEY and CDR2 SVGAGI. This CDR3 is 14 amino acids long. The CDR3 protein is CASSDDRGGYGYTF. Here the CDR3 DNA reads TGTGCCAGCAGTGACGACAGGGGAGGGTATGGCTACACCTTC.

This clone was observed a single time. V usage is TRBV7-8 and J usage is TRBJ2-3; D not resolved. The V and J ends lost 4 bases and 5 bases respectively, with 10 bases between them. This CDR3 region has 13 residues. Germline V gene data show CDR1 as SGHVS and CDR2 as FQNEAQ. The CDR3 loop is CASSYSTLDTQYF. The CDR3 DNA sequence: TGTGCCAGCAGCTATTCTACTCTAGATACGCAGTATTTT.

This chain's CDR3 is CASSSGHTSFQPQHF. CDR3 DNA: TGTGCCAGCAGCTCCGGACACACTAGCTTTCAGCCCCAGCATTTT. The chain links TRBV5-6 to TRBJ1-5, with D possibly TRBD1 on 5 matching bases. CDR1 SGHDT and CDR2 YYEEEE come from the germline V gene. With 3 bases removed from V and 6 bases from J, the gap between germline ends came to 16 bases. The CDR3 is made up of 15 amino acids.

The rearrangement uses TRBV18 and TRBJ2-5; D possibly corresponds to TRBD1 (6 bases). Trimming took 0 bases from V and 2 from J, leaving 7 bases between them. This CDR3 is built from 14 residues. The V gene's germline CDR1 is KGHSH and CDR2 LQKENI. CDR3 region: CASSPPGQQETQYF. The CDR3 DNA follows: TGTGCCAGCTCACCACCTGGACAGCAAGAGACCCAGTACTTC.

With respect to this clone: The junction and the germline gene differ at one end; a read error may be behind it. This chain links TRBV5-4 with TRBJ1-2, with a possible D match to TRBD1 (6 bases). Per the germline V gene, CDR1 is SGHNT and CDR2 is YYREEE (reference sequence). The CDR3 consists of 15 residues. The CDR3 here is CTSSLDGRGFVGYTF. DNA for the CDR3: TGTACCAGCAGCTTGGACGGCAGGGGCTTTGTTGGCTACACCTTC. Full variable domain (outside the CDR3, taken from reference TRBV5-4 and TRBJ1-2): ETGVTQSPTHLIKTRGQQVTLRCSSQSGHNTVSWYQQALGQGPQFIFQYYREEENGRGNFPPRFSGLQFPNYSSELNVNALELDDSALYLCTSSLDGRGFVGYTFGSGTRLTVV.

The genes are TRBV6-6 and TRBJ1-5; TRBD1 agrees at 11 bases. This CDR3 region has 16 residues. V lost 5 bases to trimming and J lost 4 bases; unmatched junction nucleotides: 7. The V gene's germline CDR1 is MNHNY and CDR2 SVGAGI (reference sequence). The CDR3 loop reads CASSLGQGALNQPQHF. In nucleotides, the CDR3 is TGTGCCAGCAGTCTTGGACAGGGGGCTTTAAATCAGCCCCAGCATTTT.

This clone was seen a single time. The chain couples TRBV2 to TRBJ2-7, with D maybe TRBD2 (5 bases). This CDR3 has 13 residues. V lost 3 bases to trimming and J lost 2 bases, with 8 bases between them. In germline, CDR1 is SNHLY, CDR2 FYNNEI. Here the CDR3 DNA reads TGTGCCAGCAGTGACGCCGGGACCTACGAGCAGTACTTC. It codes for CASSDAGTYEQYF.